This entry features one T cell receptor (beta chain) sequence. The antigen is undetermined. V gave up 6 bases and J gave up 6 bases, with 15 bases separating them. Germline CDR1 reads LGHNT; CDR2 reads FRNRAP. The CDR3 contains 14 residues. 13 Jbeta primers and 60 Vbeta primers were used for the PCR. Produced via immunoSEQ multiplex PCR; TCRdb's table is partial and in-frame only. The sample includes about 91,000 clones, under 75% of them seen just once. The data derive from a study of cytomegalovirus exposure and HLA in healthy donors. General study findings and limits: In vitro, a few CMV-associated chains proved specific for CMV antigens. Available immune exposure information was restricted to CMV serostatus only. Rates of TCR association differed by HLA locus in a later analysis, with DRB1 highest and HLA-C lowest.

The V call is TRBV12-5, the J call TRBJ1-5; tentative D call: TRBD1 (5 bases). The source is a human donor in good health. Sequenced sample: PBMCs. The CDR3 sequence: CASGQGGRGQPQHF. The CDR3 bases are TGTGCTAGTGGGCAGGGAGGAAGGGGTCAGCCCCAGCATTTT.